The TCR beta chain described here comes from a study of blood T cell repertoires in COVID-19. Looking at the study overall: COVID-19 samples, acute and convalescent, were from the United States, Italy and Spain. T cells, B-cell-depleted T cells, or PBMCs supplied cDNA or gDNA.

With 7 bases removed from V and 7 bases from J, the gap between germline ends came to 13 bases. The CDR3 consists of 12 residues. Looked up from germline, CDR1 is LNHDA and CDR2 is SQIVND (reference sequence). Sequencing was performed with immunoSEQ multiplex PCR; in TCRdb, only in-frame clones are kept and a portion is missing. The repertoire holds 110,000 to 150,000 clones, with 80% to 90% as singletons. The receptor comes from a woman between 50 and 59 years old with acute or convalescent COVID-19. The chain carries TRBV19 and TRBJ1-2; D is unresolved. The material sequenced was peripheral blood. CDR3 bases: TGTGCCAGTATTGCGGGCGGAATTGGCTACACCTTC. It translates to CASIAGGIGYTF.